The T cell receptor (beta chain) under discussion was sequenced for a study of CD8 T cells in ankylosing spondylitis. Study results and limitations: CD8+ disease-linked clones were present at relatively low frequencies in blood. It appeared that ankylosing spondylitis blood was characterized by a TCR beta motif of about 8 highly homologous variants. Some of these motif variants have turned up before, in reports on reactive arthritis synovial fluid and blood. There was reportedly significant enrichment of clones that were disease-linked in matched ankylosing spondylitis synovial fluid.

CDR1 SGHVS and CDR2 FQNEAQ come from the germline V gene. The CDR3 covers 13 residues. Trimming cost V 0 bases and J 7 bases; bases outside gene matches: 2. Library preparation for TCR beta used quantitative 5'-RACE with molecular barcodes. TCRdb re-called the 5' RACE reads through MiXCR, storing one row per CDR3 protein. The repertoire holds about 500,000 distinct CDR3 sequences, with about 13% as singletons. This clonotype was seen more than once but under ten times. Its target is not known. Source material: blood, either unsorted or a sorted T cell fraction (not recorded which). The sequence came from a male donor with ankylosing spondylitis. The V gene is TRBV7-8, the J gene TRBJ1-2; 7 nucleotides line up with TRBD1. CDR3 protein: CASSLASGGGYTF. The CDR3 bases are TGTGCCAGCAGCTTAGCGTCAGGGGGTGGCTACACCTTC.